A selection of T cell receptor beta chains follows, all from one sample in a study of Ad26.COV2.S vaccination and SARS-CoV-2 variants. Here immunoSEQ multiplex PCR was the method, and the copy in TCRdb shows in-frame clones only, minus some. The sample lists roughly 250,000 clones; around nine tenths were seen once. Sequencing used peripheral blood, obtained in a trial of Ad26.COV2.S vaccine versus placebo. These receptor sequences come from a person between 18 and 60 years old who received the Ad26.COV2.S COVID-19 vaccine or a placebo. Both conserved end residues are part of each CDR3. The order of the fields is V gene, D gene, J gene, clone size, CDR3 protein, CDR3 DNA. A D gene is named only where the DNA matches it firmly. The size of a clone is reported for some rows only, either as once, few or many, or as a class for expanded clones.

v_gene: TRBV7-2
d_gene: -
j_gene: TRBJ2-1
abundance: -
CDR3aa: CASSFSLGPNNEQFF
CDR3nt: TGTGCCAGCAGCTTCTCCCTGGGGCCTAACAATGAGCAGTTCTTC

v_gene: TRBV7-2
d_gene: -
j_gene: TRBJ2-7
abundance: -
CDR3aa: CASSPWTGRGYEQYF
CDR3nt: TGTGCCAGCAGCCCCTGGACGGGGAGAGGCTACGAGCAGTACTTC

v_gene: TRBV11-2
d_gene: -
j_gene: TRBJ2-1
abundance: few
CDR3aa: CASSGWAAVRQFF
CDR3nt: TGTGCCAGCAGCGGCTGGGCGGCGGTCCGGCAGTTCTTC

v_gene: TRBV5-4
d_gene: -
j_gene: TRBJ2-7
abundance: -
CDR3aa: CASRSGLSGHEQYF
CDR3nt: TGTGCCAGCAGGTCTGGACTGTCTGGCCACGAGCAGTACTTC

v_gene: TRBV7-2
d_gene: -
j_gene: TRBJ1-6
abundance: -
CDR3aa: CASSNWGGINSPLHF
CDR3nt: TGTGCCAGCAGTAATTGGGGGGGGATTAATTCACCCCTCCACTTT

v_gene: TRBV12-5
d_gene: -
j_gene: TRBJ1-1
abundance: -
CDR3aa: CASGLLSQVMNTEAFF
CDR3nt: TGTGCTAGTGGTTTACTCTCTCAAGTCATGAACACTGAAGCTTTCTTT

v_gene: TRBV11-2
d_gene: TRBD2
j_gene: TRBJ2-7
abundance: few
CDR3aa: CASSLGGGGSFHEQYF
CDR3nt: TGTGCCAGCAGCTTAGGGGGCGGGGGTTCCTTCCACGAGCAGTACTTC

v_gene: TRBV4-3
d_gene: TRBD1
j_gene: TRBJ1-5
abundance: -
CDR3aa: CASSQDWDRDRVVSQPQHF
CDR3nt: TGCGCCAGCAGCCAAGACTGGGACCGGGACAGGGTAGTTTCTCAGCCCCAGCATTTT

v_gene: TRBV7-9
d_gene: TRBD1
j_gene: TRBJ1-2
abundance: -
CDR3aa: CASLRGQGVYGYTF
CDR3nt: TGTGCCAGCCTCCGGGGGCAGGGGGTCTATGGCTACACCTTC

v_gene: TRBV10-2
d_gene: TRBD2
j_gene: TRBJ2-1
abundance: -
CDR3aa: CASPGVAGRAPNEQFF
CDR3nt: TGCGCCAGTCCCGGTGTAGCGGGACGAGCCCCGAATGAGCAGTTCTTC

v_gene: TRBV18
d_gene: TRBD1
j_gene: TRBJ1-1
abundance: -
CDR3aa: CASSPGRQGVTEAFF
CDR3nt: TGTGCCAGCTCCCCCGGTCGACAGGGTGTCACTGAAGCTTTCTTT

v_gene: TRBV7-8
d_gene: -
j_gene: TRBJ1-2
abundance: -
CDR3aa: CASSLVFRGDGNYGYTF
CDR3nt: TGTGCCAGCAGCTTAGTTTTTCGGGGGGACGGTAACTATGGCTACACCTTC

v_gene: TRBV30
d_gene: TRBD1
j_gene: TRBJ1-4
abundance: -
CDR3aa: CAWSAFRDRVNEKLFF
CDR3nt: TGTGCCTGGAGCGCCTTCCGGGACAGGGTTAATGAAAAACTGTTTTTT

v_gene: TRBV3-1/TRBV3-2
d_gene: -
j_gene: TRBJ2-1
abundance: once
CDR3aa: CASSAGVWMPNEQFF
CDR3nt: TGTGCCAGCAGTGCAGGGGTCTGGATGCCCAATGAGCAGTTCTTC

v_gene: TRBV27
d_gene: TRBD1
j_gene: TRBJ1-4
abundance: -
CDR3aa: CASSLQGASLNEKLFF
CDR3nt: TGTGCCAGCAGTCTACAGGGGGCGTCTCTTAATGAAAAACTGTTTTTT

v_gene: TRBV15
d_gene: -
j_gene: TRBJ1-5
abundance: -
CDR3aa: CATSRVQTSNQPQHF
CDR3nt: TGTGCCACCAGCAGAGTACAGACCAGCAATCAGCCCCAGCATTTT

v_gene: TRBV18
d_gene: TRBD2
j_gene: TRBJ2-5
abundance: -
CDR3aa: CASSPPLRGTETQYF
CDR3nt: TGTGCCAGCTCACCACCGCTGCGGGGGACGGAGACCCAGTACTTC

v_gene: TRBV7-9
d_gene: TRBD1
j_gene: TRBJ1-4
abundance: -
CDR3aa: CASSSPGTVLEKLFF
CDR3nt: TGTGCCAGCAGCTCCCCGGGGACAGTACTTGAAAAACTGTTTTTT

v_gene: TRBV6-5
d_gene: TRBD2
j_gene: TRBJ2-5
abundance: once
CDR3aa: CASQGLGETQYF
CDR3nt: TGTGCCAGCCAGGGACTAGGGGAGACCCAGTACTTC

v_gene: TRBV5-1
d_gene: TRBD1
j_gene: TRBJ2-7
abundance: -
CDR3aa: CASSGRDRDDEMAYEQYF
CDR3nt: TGCGCCAGCAGCGGGCGGGACAGGGACGATGAGATGGCCTACGAGCAGTACTTC

v_gene: TRBV3-1/TRBV3-2
d_gene: -
j_gene: TRBJ2-3
abundance: once
CDR3aa: CASSQERNTQYF
CDR3nt: TGTGCCAGCAGCCAGGAAAGGAATACGCAGTATTTT

v_gene: TRBV13
d_gene: -
j_gene: TRBJ1-1
abundance: -
CDR3aa: CASSQEGGLTEAFF
CDR3nt: TGTGCCAGCAGCCAGGAAGGGGGTCTTACTGAAGCTTTCTTT

v_gene: TRBV3-1/TRBV3-2
d_gene: -
j_gene: TRBJ1-5
abundance: -
CDR3aa: CASSFSSNQPQHF
CDR3nt: TGTGCCAGCAGTTTTAGTAGCAATCAGCCCCAGCATTTT

v_gene: TRBV6-5
d_gene: TRBD2
j_gene: TRBJ2-1
abundance: -
CDR3aa: CASSYSAGGLHNEQFF
CDR3nt: TGTGCCAGCAGTTACTCGGCGGGAGGGCTACACAATGAGCAGTTCTTC

v_gene: TRBV13
d_gene: -
j_gene: TRBJ2-2
abundance: -
CDR3aa: CASSLGDTGELFF
CDR3nt: TGTGCCAGCAGCTTAGGGGACACCGGGGAGCTGTTTTTT

v_gene: TRBV30
d_gene: -
j_gene: TRBJ2-3
abundance: -
CDR3aa: CAWGEGVIDTQYF
CDR3nt: TGTGCCTGGGGGGAGGGGGTAATCGATACGCAGTATTTT

v_gene: TRBV7-2
d_gene: -
j_gene: TRBJ2-2
abundance: -
CDR3aa: CASSRDNTGELFF
CDR3nt: TGTGCCAGCAGCCGAGATAACACCGGGGAGCTGTTTTTT

v_gene: TRBV27
d_gene: -
j_gene: TRBJ1-2
abundance: -
CDR3aa: CASSSRSASENYGYTF
CDR3nt: TGTGCCAGCAGTTCCCGGTCCGCTTCGGAAAACTATGGCTACACCTTC

v_gene: TRBV5-6
d_gene: -
j_gene: TRBJ2-1
abundance: once
CDR3aa: CASSLAGGYFSYNEQFF
CDR3nt: TGTGCCAGCAGCTTGGCCGGCGGGTATTTCTCCTACAATGAGCAGTTCTTC

v_gene: TRBV6-4
d_gene: -
j_gene: TRBJ1-1
abundance: few
CDR3aa: CASSESGEGTEAFF
CDR3nt: TGTGCCAGCAGTGAATCAGGGGAGGGGACTGAAGCTTTCTTT

v_gene: TRBV5-5
d_gene: -
j_gene: TRBJ1-6
abundance: -
CDR3aa: CASSWGQGNSPLHF
CDR3nt: TGTGCCAGCAGCTGGGGGCAGGGTAATTCACCCCTCCACTTT

v_gene: TRBV6-5
d_gene: TRBD2
j_gene: TRBJ2-3
abundance: -
CDR3aa: CASSYQAGEGTDTQYF
CDR3nt: TGTGCCAGCAGTTACCAGGCGGGAGAGGGCACAGATACGCAGTATTTT

v_gene: TRBV18
d_gene: TRBD2
j_gene: TRBJ2-5
abundance: -
CDR3aa: CASSLAPKGGLAEETQYF
CDR3nt: TGTGCCAGCTCACTCGCTCCAAAGGGTGGACTAGCCGAGGAGACCCAGTACTTC

v_gene: TRBV7-6
d_gene: -
j_gene: TRBJ2-3
abundance: -
CDR3aa: CASSSPGLVGDTQYF
CDR3nt: TGTGCCAGCAGCTCACCAGGGCTGGTTGGAGATACGCAGTATTTT

v_gene: TRBV13
d_gene: -
j_gene: TRBJ1-2
abundance: -
CDR3aa: CASSPQGHGYTF
CDR3nt: TGTGCCAGCAGCCCCCAGGGGCATGGCTACACCTTC

v_gene: TRBV5-8
d_gene: -
j_gene: TRBJ1-5
abundance: once
CDR3aa: CASSLTRQRGDGQPQHF
CDR3nt: TGTGCCAGCAGCTTGACACGACAGCGCGGTGATGGACAGCCCCAGCATTTT

v_gene: TRBV7-9
d_gene: -
j_gene: TRBJ1-2
abundance: -
CDR3aa: CASSARTSGYTF
CDR3nt: TGTGCCAGCAGCGCCAGGACATCTGGCTACACCTTC

v_gene: TRBV7-9
d_gene: TRBD1
j_gene: TRBJ1-2
abundance: -
CDR3aa: CASSLGTGGIYGYTF
CDR3nt: TGTGCCAGCAGCTTGGGGACAGGGGGCATCTATGGCTACACCTTC

v_gene: TRBV6-6
d_gene: TRBD2
j_gene: TRBJ2-2
abundance: -
CDR3aa: CASSARTSGRFSLSTGELFF
CDR3nt: TGTGCCAGCAGCGCCCGGACTAGCGGGAGGTTTTCTTTGAGCACCGGGGAGCTGTTTTTT

v_gene: TRBV6-5
d_gene: TRBD1
j_gene: TRBJ2-7
abundance: -
CDR3aa: CASSSPAQGYEQYF
CDR3nt: TGTGCCAGCAGTTCGCCTGCACAGGGGTACGAGCAGTACTTC

v_gene: TRBV5-5
d_gene: -
j_gene: TRBJ2-5
abundance: -
CDR3aa: CASSLDVGSQETQYF
CDR3nt: TGTGCCAGCAGCTTGGACGTGGGGTCCCAAGAGACCCAGTACTTC

v_gene: TRBV19
d_gene: TRBD1
j_gene: TRBJ1-1
abundance: -
CDR3aa: CASSTGQVINTEAFF
CDR3nt: TGTGCCAGTAGTACCGGACAGGTGATTAACACTGAAGCTTTCTTT

v_gene: TRBV21-1
d_gene: -
j_gene: TRBJ2-2
abundance: -
CDR3aa: CASLDSGRSNTGELFF
CDR3nt: TGTGCCAGCCTCGATAGCGGTAGATCGAACACCGGGGAGCTGTTTTTT

v_gene: TRBV29-1
d_gene: -
j_gene: TRBJ1-1
abundance: -
CDR3aa: CSVEDVWQTSSNTEAFF
CDR3nt: TGCAGCGTTGAAGATGTTTGGCAGACATCTTCTAACACTGAAGCTTTCTTT

v_gene: TRBV9
d_gene: -
j_gene: TRBJ2-2
abundance: -
CDR3aa: CASSINTGELFF
CDR3nt: TGTGCCAGCAGCATAAACACCGGGGAGCTGTTTTTT

v_gene: TRBV11-2
d_gene: -
j_gene: TRBJ1-3
abundance: -
CDR3aa: CASSLGGRFSSGNTIYF
CDR3nt: TGTGCCAGCAGCTTAGGGGGGAGGTTCAGCTCTGGAAACACCATATATTTT

v_gene: TRBV7-6
d_gene: -
j_gene: TRBJ2-2
abundance: -
CDR3aa: CASSLWGAGTGELFF
CDR3nt: TGTGCCAGCAGCTTATGGGGGGCAGGGACCGGGGAGCTGTTTTTT

v_gene: TRBV2
d_gene: -
j_gene: TRBJ1-6
abundance: -
CDR3aa: CASSEVENSPLHF
CDR3nt: TGTGCCAGCAGTGAAGTCGAGAATTCACCCCTCCACTTT

v_gene: TRBV9
d_gene: TRBD1
j_gene: TRBJ2-1
abundance: -
CDR3aa: CASSARDRGPVYNEQFF
CDR3nt: TGTGCCAGCAGCGCCCGGGACAGGGGGCCAGTCTACAATGAGCAGTTCTTC

v_gene: TRBV29-1
d_gene: -
j_gene: TRBJ2-1
abundance: -
CDR3aa: CSVPGRNEQFF
CDR3nt: TGCAGCGTCCCAGGGAGAAATGAGCAGTTCTTC

v_gene: TRBV7-9
d_gene: TRBD1
j_gene: TRBJ1-1
abundance: -
CDR3aa: CASSEDRGFVGSPNTEAFF
CDR3nt: TGTGCCAGCAGCGAGGACAGGGGATTTGTCGGGAGTCCGAACACTGAAGCTTTCTTT

v_gene: TRBV3-1/TRBV3-2
d_gene: TRBD1
j_gene: TRBJ2-7
abundance: -
CDR3aa: CASSQLGGQGSYEQYF
CDR3nt: TGTGCCAGCAGCCAGTTGGGAGGACAGGGGTCCTACGAGCAGTACTTC

v_gene: TRBV11-2
d_gene: TRBD1
j_gene: TRBJ2-1
abundance: -
CDR3aa: CASSYSTGAAYNEQFF
CDR3nt: TGTGCCAGCAGCTACTCAACAGGGGCCGCTTACAATGAGCAGTTCTTC